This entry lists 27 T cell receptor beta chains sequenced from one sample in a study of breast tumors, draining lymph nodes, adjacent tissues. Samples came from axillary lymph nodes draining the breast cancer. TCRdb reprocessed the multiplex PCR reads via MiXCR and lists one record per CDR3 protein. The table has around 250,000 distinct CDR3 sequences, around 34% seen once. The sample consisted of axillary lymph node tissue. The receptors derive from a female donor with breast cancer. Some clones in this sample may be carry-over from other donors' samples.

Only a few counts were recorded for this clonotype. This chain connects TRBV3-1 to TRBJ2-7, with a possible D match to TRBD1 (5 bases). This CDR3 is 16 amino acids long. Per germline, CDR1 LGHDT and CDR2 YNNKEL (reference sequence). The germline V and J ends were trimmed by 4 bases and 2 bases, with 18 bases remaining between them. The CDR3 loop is CASSLTLWGTTYEQYF. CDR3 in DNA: TGTGCCAGCAGCCTAACCCTATGGGGCACTACCTACGAGCAGTACTTC.

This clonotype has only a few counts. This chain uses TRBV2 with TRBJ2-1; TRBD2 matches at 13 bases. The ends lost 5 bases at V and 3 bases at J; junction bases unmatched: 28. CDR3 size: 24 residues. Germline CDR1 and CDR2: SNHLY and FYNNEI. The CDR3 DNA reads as TGTGCCAGCAGTTTAGCGCTAAGACCAGGACTAGCGGGAGCTTCAGGGTCTTGCTACAATGAGCAGTTCTTC. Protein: CASSLALRPGLAGASGSCYNEQFF.

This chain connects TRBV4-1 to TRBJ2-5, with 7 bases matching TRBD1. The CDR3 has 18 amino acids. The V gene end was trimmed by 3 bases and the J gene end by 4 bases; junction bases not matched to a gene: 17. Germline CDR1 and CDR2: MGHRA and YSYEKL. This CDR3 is CASSQSNRDSRQRETQYF. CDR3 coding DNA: TGCGCCAGCAGCCAGAGTAACCGGGACAGTAGGCAGAGAGAGACCCAGTACTTC.

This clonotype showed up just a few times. For the CDR3, the DNA is TGTGCCAGCAGTTTAAGGAGTAGCACAGATACGCAGTATTTT. This gives the protein CASSLRSSTDTQYF. The chain is built from TRBV2 and TRBJ2-3; D ambiguous. Germline V lookup: CDR1 SNHLY, CDR2 FYNNEI. The CDR3 loop spans 14 amino acids. V lost 5 bases and J 0 bases, leaving 9 bases between the germline ends. Drawing the rest from reference TRBV2 and TRBJ2-3, the complete variable domain is EPEVTQTPSHQVTQMGQEVILRCVPISNHLYFYWYRQILGQKVEFLVSFYNNEISEKSEIFDDQFSVERPDGSNFTLKIRSTKLEDSAMYFCASSLRSSTDTQYFGPGTRLTVL.

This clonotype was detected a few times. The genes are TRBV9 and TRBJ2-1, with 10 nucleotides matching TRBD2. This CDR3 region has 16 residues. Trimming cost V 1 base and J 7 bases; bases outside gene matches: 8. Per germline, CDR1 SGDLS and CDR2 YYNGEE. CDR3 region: CASSVIAGGIGNEQFF. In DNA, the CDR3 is TGTGCCAGCAGCGTAATAGCGGGGGGTATCGGGAATGAGCAGTTCTTC. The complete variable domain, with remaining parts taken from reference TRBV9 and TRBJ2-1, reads DSGVTQTPKHLITATGQRVTLRCSPRSGDLSVYWYQQSLDQGLQFLIQYYNGEERAKGNILERFSAQQFPDLHSELNLSSLELGDSALYFCASSVIAGGIGNEQFFGPGTRLTVL.

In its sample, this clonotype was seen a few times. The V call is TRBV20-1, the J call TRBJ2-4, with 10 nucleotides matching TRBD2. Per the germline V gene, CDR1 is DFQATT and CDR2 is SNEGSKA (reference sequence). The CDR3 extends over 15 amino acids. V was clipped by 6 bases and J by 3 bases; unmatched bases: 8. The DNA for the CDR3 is TGCAGTGCCCGTGAAGCGGGAGGGGGCAAAAACATTCAGTACTTC. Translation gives CSAREAGGGKNIQYF.

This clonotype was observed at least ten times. The CDR3 reads CASSQDRRGYQETQYF. The CDR3 DNA reads as TGTGCCAGCAGCCAAGATAGGCGGGGGTACCAAGAGACCCAGTACTTC. The rearrangement joins TRBV14 to TRBJ2-5; 7 nucleotides match TRBD2. CDR1 is SGHDN, CDR2 FVKESK, per germline. With 0 bases clipped from V and 0 bases from J, the junction kept 4 bases outside the gene matches. The CDR3 is made up of 16 amino acids.

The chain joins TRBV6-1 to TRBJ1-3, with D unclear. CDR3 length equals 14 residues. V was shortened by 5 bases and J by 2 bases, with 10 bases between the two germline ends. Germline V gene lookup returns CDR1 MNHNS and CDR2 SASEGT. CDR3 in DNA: TGTGCCAGCAGTCTTAGCGACGCTGGAAACACCATATATTTT. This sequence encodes CASSLSDAGNTIYF.

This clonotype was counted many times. CDR3 in DNA: TGCGCCAGCAGTGAGGGTCTCACAGATACGCAGTATTTT. It yields the protein CASSEGLTDTQYF. The chain uses TRBV10-1 and TRBJ2-3; D is ambiguous. The CDR3 contains 13 residues. The germline V gene has CDR1 WNHNN and CDR2 SYGVQD (reference sequence). V was cut by 2 bases and J by 2 bases, with 5 bases left in between.

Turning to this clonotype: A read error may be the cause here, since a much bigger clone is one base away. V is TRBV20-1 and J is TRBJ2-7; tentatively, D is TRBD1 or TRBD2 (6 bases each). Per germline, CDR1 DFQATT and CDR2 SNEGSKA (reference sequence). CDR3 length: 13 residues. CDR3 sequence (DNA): TGCAGTGCTAGATCCGGGGGCAACTACGCGCAGTACTTC. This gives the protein CSARSGGNYAQYF.

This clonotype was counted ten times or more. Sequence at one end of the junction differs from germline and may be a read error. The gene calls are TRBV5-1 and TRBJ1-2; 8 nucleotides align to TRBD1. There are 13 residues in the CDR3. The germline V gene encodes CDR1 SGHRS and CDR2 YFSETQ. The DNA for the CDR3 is TGTGCCAGCAGCTTAGACAGGGGATATGGCTACACCTTC. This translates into CASSLDRGYGYTF.

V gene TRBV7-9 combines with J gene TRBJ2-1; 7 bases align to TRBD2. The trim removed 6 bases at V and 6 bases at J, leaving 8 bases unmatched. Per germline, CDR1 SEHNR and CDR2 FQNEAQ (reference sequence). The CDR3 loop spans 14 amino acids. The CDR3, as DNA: TGTGCCAGCAGGGTAGCGGGCGCCCGCAATGAGCAGTTCTTC. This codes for CASRVAGARNEQFF.

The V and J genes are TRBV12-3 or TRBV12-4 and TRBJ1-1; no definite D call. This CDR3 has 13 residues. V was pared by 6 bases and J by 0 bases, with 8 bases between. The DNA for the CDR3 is TGTGCCAGCAGATCCGACATGAACACTGAAGCTTTCTTT. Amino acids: CASRSDMNTEAFF.

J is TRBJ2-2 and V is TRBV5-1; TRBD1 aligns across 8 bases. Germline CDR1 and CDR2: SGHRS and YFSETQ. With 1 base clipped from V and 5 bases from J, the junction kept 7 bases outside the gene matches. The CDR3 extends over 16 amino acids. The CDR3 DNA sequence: TGCGCCAGCAGCTTGAGGCAGGGGGCGCGGACCGGGGAGCTGTTTTTT. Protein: CASSLRQGARTGELFF.

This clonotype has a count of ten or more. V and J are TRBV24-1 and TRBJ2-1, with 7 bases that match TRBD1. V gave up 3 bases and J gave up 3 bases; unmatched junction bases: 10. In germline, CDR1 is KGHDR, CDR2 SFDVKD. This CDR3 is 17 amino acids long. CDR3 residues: CATSDRTGQSYYNEQFF. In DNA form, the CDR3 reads TGTGCCACCAGTGATCGTACGGGACAGTCATACTACAATGAGCAGTTCTTC.

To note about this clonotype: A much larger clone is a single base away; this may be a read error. The CDR3 bases are TGTGCCAGCAGTCATAGGCGACAGTCCACAGATACGCAGTATTTT. Translation: CASSHRRQSTDTQYF. The V call is TRBV6-4, the J call TRBJ2-3; D may be TRBD1 (5 bases). Germline V lookup: CDR1 MRHNA, CDR2 SNTAGT. This CDR3 has 15 residues. The germline V and J ends were trimmed by 5 bases and 2 bases, with 14 bases remaining between them.

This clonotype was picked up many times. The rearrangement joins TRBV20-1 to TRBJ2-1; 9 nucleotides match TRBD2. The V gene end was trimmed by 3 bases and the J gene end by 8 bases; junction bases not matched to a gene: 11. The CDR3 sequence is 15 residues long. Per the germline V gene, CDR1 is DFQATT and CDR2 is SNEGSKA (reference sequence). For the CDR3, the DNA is TGCAGTGCTAGGCCTATAGCGGGAGTGGGGGATGAGCAGTTCTTC. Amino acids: CSARPIAGVGDEQFF.

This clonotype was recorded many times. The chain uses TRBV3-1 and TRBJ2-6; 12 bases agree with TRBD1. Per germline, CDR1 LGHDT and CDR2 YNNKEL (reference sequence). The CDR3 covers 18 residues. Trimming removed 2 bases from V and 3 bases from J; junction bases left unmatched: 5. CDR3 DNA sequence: TGTGCCAGCAGCCAACGGGACAGGGGGCCGTTTGGGGCCAACGTCCTGACTTTC. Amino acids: CASSQRDRGPFGANVLTF.

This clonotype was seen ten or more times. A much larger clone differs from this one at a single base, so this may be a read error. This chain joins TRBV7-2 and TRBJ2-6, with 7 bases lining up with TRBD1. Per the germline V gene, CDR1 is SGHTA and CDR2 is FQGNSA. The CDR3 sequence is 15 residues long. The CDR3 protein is CASSVRFEGANVLPF. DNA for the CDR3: TGTGCCAGCAGCGTTCGGTTCGAGGGGGCCAACGTCCTGCCTTTC.

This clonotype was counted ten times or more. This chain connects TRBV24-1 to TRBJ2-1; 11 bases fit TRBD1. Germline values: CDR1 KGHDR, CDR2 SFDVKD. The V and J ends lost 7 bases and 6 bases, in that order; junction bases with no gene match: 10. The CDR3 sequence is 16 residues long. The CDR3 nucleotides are TGTGCCACCAGCCAAATGGGGACAGGGGGTCGCAATGAGCAGTTCTTC. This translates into CATSQMGTGGRNEQFF.

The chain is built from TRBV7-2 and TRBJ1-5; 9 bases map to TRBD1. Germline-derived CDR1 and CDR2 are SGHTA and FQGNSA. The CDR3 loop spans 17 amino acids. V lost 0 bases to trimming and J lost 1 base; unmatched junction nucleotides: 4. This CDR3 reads CASSLAPGTGSNQPQHF. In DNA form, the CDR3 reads TGTGCCAGCAGCTTAGCGCCCGGGACAGGGAGCAATCAGCCCCAGCATTTT.

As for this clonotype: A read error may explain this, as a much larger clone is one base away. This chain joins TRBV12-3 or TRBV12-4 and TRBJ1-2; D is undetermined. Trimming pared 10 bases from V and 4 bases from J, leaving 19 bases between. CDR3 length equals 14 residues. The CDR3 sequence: CATNSGNTIYGYTF. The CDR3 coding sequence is TGTGCCACCAACAGCGGGAATACGATCTATGGCTACACCTTC.

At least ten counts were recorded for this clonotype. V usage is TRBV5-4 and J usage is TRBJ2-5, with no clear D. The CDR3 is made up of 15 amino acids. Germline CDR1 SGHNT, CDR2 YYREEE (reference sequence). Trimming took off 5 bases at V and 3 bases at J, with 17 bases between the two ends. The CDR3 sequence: CASSQPGTTKETQYF. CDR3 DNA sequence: TGTGCCAGCAGTCAGCCAGGCACGACCAAAGAGACCCAGTACTTC.

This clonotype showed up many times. CDR3 protein: CASSPLTGDPYEQYF. The CDR3 DNA is TGTGCCAGCAGCCCACTCACAGGGGACCCCTACGAGCAGTACTTC. V usage is TRBV14 and J usage is TRBJ2-7; 7 positions agree with TRBD1. This CDR3 is built from 15 residues. The V segment lost 4 bases and the J segment 2 bases; nucleotides outside the gene matches: 8. CDR1 is SGHDN and CDR2 is FVKESK in the germline V gene. Looking up the rest from reference TRBV14 and TRBJ2-7 gives the full variable domain: EAGVTQFPSHSVIEKGQTVTLRCDPISGHDNLYWYRRVMGKEIKFLLHFVKESKQDESGMPNNRFLAERTGGTYSTLKVQPAELEDSGVYFCASSPLTGDPYEQYFGPGTRLTVT.

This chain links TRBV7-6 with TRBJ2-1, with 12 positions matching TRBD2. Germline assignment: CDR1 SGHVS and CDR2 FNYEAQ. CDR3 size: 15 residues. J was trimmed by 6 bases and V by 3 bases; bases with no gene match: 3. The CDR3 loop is CASSFGLAGSNEQFF. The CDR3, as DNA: TGTGCCAGCAGCTTCGGACTAGCGGGATCCAATGAGCAGTTCTTC.

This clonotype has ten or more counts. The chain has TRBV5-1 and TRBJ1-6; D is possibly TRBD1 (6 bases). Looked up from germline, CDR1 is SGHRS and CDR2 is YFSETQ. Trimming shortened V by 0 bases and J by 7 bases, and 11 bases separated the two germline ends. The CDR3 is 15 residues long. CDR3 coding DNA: TGCGCCAGCAGCTTGGCCACAGGGAAGAATTCACCCCTCCACTTT. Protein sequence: CASSLATGKNSPLHF.

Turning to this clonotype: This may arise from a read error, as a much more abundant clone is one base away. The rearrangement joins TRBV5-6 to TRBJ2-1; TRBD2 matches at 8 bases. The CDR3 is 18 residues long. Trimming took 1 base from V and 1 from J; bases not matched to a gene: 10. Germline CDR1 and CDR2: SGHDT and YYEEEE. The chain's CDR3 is CASSLSGAGGRSYNEQFF. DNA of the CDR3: TGTGCCAGCAGCTTGTCCGGGGCAGGCGGGAGGTCCTACAATGAGCAGTTCTTC. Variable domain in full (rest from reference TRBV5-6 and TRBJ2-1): DAGVTQSPTHLIKTRGQQVTLRCSPKSGHDTVSWYQQALGQGPQFIFQYYEEEERQRGNFPDRFSGHQFPNYSSELNVNALLLGDSALYLCASSLSGAGGRSYNEQFFGPGTRLTVL.